A single TCR beta chain is shown here with its context. Its target is unknown. This sample is drawn from a study of beta chain features in type 1 diabetes. Study as a whole: Patients looked much like healthy donors when it came to age, gender and cell yields. General study findings and limits: Patients' naive, central memory and Treg TCRB repertoires seemed closer to one another than those of healthy donors. In every one of the four CD4+ subsets, TCRB CDR3s were moderately but significantly shorter in Type 1 diabetes patients.

Purities in excess of 95% were seen in all sorted populations. V was cut by 0 bases and J by 0 bases, with 13 bases left in between. Looked up from germline, CDR1 is SGDLS and CDR2 is YYNGEE. CDR3 length: 17 amino acids. Expressed TCRB transcripts got sequenced, as all isolated RNA was reverse transcribed. Assay: immunoSEQ multiplex PCR; the TCRdb copy retains only in-frame clones and omits some. The data show about 350,000 clones, roughly a fifth seen once. The chain recombines TRBV9 with TRBJ2-1; D may be TRBD2 (6 bases). The receptor was isolated from a woman aged 18 to 35 in good health. The sample consisted of naive CD4+ T cells from blood. The CDR3 DNA follows: TGTGCCAGCAGCGTAGGCGTAGCGGCCTTCTCCTACAATGAGCAGTTCTTC. This encodes CASSVGVAAFSYNEQFF.